This T cell receptor (beta chain) came from a study of blood T cell repertoires in COVID-19. About the research overall: COVID-19 samples, acute and convalescent, were from the United States, Italy and Spain. T cells, B-cell-depleted T cells, or PBMCs supplied cDNA or gDNA.

Authors' data handling: Estimation of nucleated cell counts was performed using reference gene primer amplification. Only in-frame clones appear in the TCRdb table, and some are missing; sequencing was by immunoSEQ multiplex PCR. V, J and clone size are those of that table, while D and trimming were read from the DNA. The data show 85,000 to 130,000 clones, more than 90% seen once. This clone is a singleton in its sample. This CDR3 is 14 amino acids long. Trimming removed 0 bases from V and 5 bases from J, with 11 bases in between. Germline CDR1 is SGHNT and CDR2 is YYREEE (reference sequence). This receptor was identified in a man between 70 and 80 years old with acute or convalescent COVID-19. Sequencing used peripheral blood. This rearrangement joins TRBV5-4 to TRBJ1-2, with D hard to call. In nucleotides, the CDR3 is TGTGCCAGCAGCTTGGCCGGGAGCTTTTATGGCTACACCTTC. Translating it yields CASSLAGSFYGYTF. Variable domain in full (rest from reference TRBV5-4 and TRBJ1-2): ETGVTQSPTHLIKTRGQQVTLRCSSQSGHNTVSWYQQALGQGPQFIFQYYREEENGRGNFPPRFSGLQFPNYSSELNVNALELDDSALYLCASSLAGSFYGYTFGSGTRLTVV.